The 19 T cell receptor beta chains below were found in one sample sequenced in a study of cytomegalovirus exposure and HLA in healthy donors. PCR amplification relied on 60 Vbeta primers (plus 13 Jbeta primers). TCRdb keeps only in-frame clones here, not all; method: immunoSEQ multiplex PCR. The table has 150,000 or so clones, about 75% seen once. Material: PBMCs. These receptors originate from a female donor in good health and CMV-seronegative.

The rearrangement joins TRBV5-1 to TRBJ1-2; 12 bases agree with TRBD1. Germline V gene sequence: CDR1 SGHRS, CDR2 YFSETQ. The CDR3 extends over 16 amino acids. V gave up 0 bases and J gave up 3 bases; unmatched junction bases: 3. The CDR3 loop is CASSLEGTGGYYGYTF. The CDR3 DNA is TGCGCCAGCAGCTTGGAAGGGACAGGGGGCTACTATGGCTACACCTTC.

This sequence joins TRBV28 and TRBJ1-3; TRBD1 matches 9 bases. The length of the CDR3 is 14 residues. The germline CDR1 and CDR2 sequences are MDHEN and SYDVKM. V dropped 5 bases and J dropped 4; count of bases not matched to a gene: 3. DNA of the CDR3: TGTGCCAGCAGTGGGACAGGGCGCGGAAACACCATATATTTT. Amino acid sequence: CASSGTGRGNTIYF.

This chain connects TRBV5-5 to TRBJ1-4, with D perhaps TRBD1 (5 bases). There are 14 residues in the CDR3. Germline values: CDR1 SGHKS, CDR2 YYEKEE (reference sequence). The V end was cut by 4 bases, the J end by 8 bases, with 15 bases between. The CDR3 spells CASSVGDSGEKLFF. The DNA of the CDR3 is TGTGCCAGCAGCGTCGGGGACTCAGGGGAAAAACTGTTTTTT. The full variable domain, with the rest looked up from reference TRBV5-5 and TRBJ1-4, is DAGVTQSPTHLIKTRGQQVTLRCSPISGHKSVSWYQQVLGQGPQFIFQYYEKEERGRGNFPDRFSARQFPNYSSELNVNALLLGDSALYLCASSVGDSGEKLFFGSGTQLSVL.

This CDR3 is CSVDSSGSSYEQYF. Written as DNA, the CDR3 is TGCAGCGTTGACTCTAGCGGGAGTTCCTACGAGCAGTACTTC. The chain uses TRBV29-1 and TRBJ2-7; 10 bases are a match to TRBD2. V lost 3 bases, J lost 1 base, and 3 bases stayed unmatched. CDR3 size: 14 residues. Germline CDR1 and CDR2: SQVTM and ANQGSEA.

This rearrangement joins TRBV5-1 to TRBJ1-1; D is perhaps TRBD1 (6 bases). The germline V gene has CDR1 SGHRS and CDR2 YFSETQ. V was cut by 5 bases and J by 10 bases, with 30 bases left in between. The CDR3 has 17 residues. CDR3 amino acids: CASSSSGAGIILGRAFF. Written as DNA, the CDR3 is TGCGCCAGCAGTTCGTCAGGGGCAGGTATCATCCTAGGAAGAGCTTTCTTT.

The chain uses TRBV30 and TRBJ2-5; D is possibly TRBD2 (6 bases). Per germline, CDR1 GTSNPN and CDR2 SVGIG (reference sequence). CDR3 length: 14 amino acids. The germline V and J ends were trimmed by 3 bases and 5 bases, with 16 bases remaining between them. CDR3 sequence: CAWSRRTILETQYF. The DNA for the CDR3 is TGTGCCTGGAGCCGTAGGACTATATTGGAGACCCAGTACTTC.

This clone was counted once. V is TRBV7-6 and J is TRBJ2-4; D might be TRBD1 (5 bases). Germline lookup yields CDR1 SGHVS and CDR2 FNYEAQ. There are 13 residues in the CDR3. With 5 bases removed from V and 5 bases from J, the gap between germline ends came to 10 bases. This CDR3 reads CASSRGFQNIQYF. CDR3 coding DNA: TGTGCCAGCAGCAGGGGATTCCAAAACATTCAGTACTTC.

This chain connects TRBV7-3 to TRBJ2-1; D unresolved. The CDR3 extends over 14 amino acids. The V and J ends lost 5 bases and 0 bases respectively, with 8 bases between them. Germline V gene data show CDR1 as SGHTA and CDR2 as FQGTGA. The CDR3: CASSPGGSYNEQFF. CDR3 in DNA: TGTGCCAGCAGCCCCGGCGGCTCCTACAATGAGCAGTTCTTC.

This rearrangement joins TRBV5-1 to TRBJ1-6; no clear D gene. The CDR3 has 13 residues. Germline V gene sequence: CDR1 SGHRS, CDR2 YFSETQ. V was pared by 0 bases and J by 11 bases, with 9 bases between. The DNA of the CDR3 is TGCGCCAGCAGCTTGGAAACAGAGACACCCCTCCACTTT. The encoded protein is CASSLETETPLHF.

The V gene is TRBV7-7, the J gene TRBJ2-5; 8 bases are a match to TRBD2. The CDR3 totals 16 residues. Unmatched junction bases numbered 8, after V lost 5 bases and J lost 0 bases. Per the germline V gene, CDR1 is SSHAT and CDR2 is FNYEAQ (reference sequence). The CDR3 region is CASSPLAGQYQETQYF. CDR3 in DNA: TGTGCCAGCAGCCCCCTAGCGGGCCAGTACCAAGAGACCCAGTACTTC.

The CDR3 DNA reads as TGTGCCAGCAGCTTAGGCTCAGTTTTTGGCGGCTACACCTTC. Translating it yields CASSLGSVFGGYTF. V is TRBV7-9 and J is TRBJ1-2, with D unclear. The germline V and J ends were trimmed by 1 base and 8 bases, with 14 bases remaining between them. Per germline, CDR1 SEHNR and CDR2 FQNEAQ (reference sequence). The CDR3 runs to 14 residues.

This sequence joins TRBV2 and TRBJ1-2, with D perhaps matching TRBD1 (5 bases). This CDR3 spans 14 amino acids. In germline, CDR1 is SNHLY, CDR2 FYNNEI. V lost 2 bases and J 6 bases, leaving 13 bases between the germline ends. CDR3 sequence (DNA): TGTGCCAGCAGTGAAATCCCGCAGGGTGATGGCTACACCTTC. Translated, it gives CASSEIPQGDGYTF. Supplemented by reference TRBV2 and TRBJ1-2, the full variable domain reads EPEVTQTPSHQVTQMGQEVILRCVPISNHLYFYWYRQILGQKVEFLVSFYNNEISEKSEIFDDQFSVERPDGSNFTLKIRSTKLEDSAMYFCASSEIPQGDGYTFGSGTRLTVV.

The CDR3 nucleotides are TGCGCCAGCAGCCAAGGACAGGGAGATACGCAGTATTTT. Its translation is CASSQGQGDTQYF. This sequence joins TRBV4-1 and TRBJ2-3; TRBD1 matches 7 bases. CDR1 is MGHRA, CDR2 YSYEKL, per germline. Trimming at V came to 1 base and at J to 5 bases, leaving 0 bases not matched to a gene. This CDR3 is built from 13 residues.

This clone has only one observation. This sequence joins TRBV6-5 and TRBJ2-2; D perhaps matches TRBD2 (6 bases). The CDR3 has 14 amino acids. Germline V gene lookup returns CDR1 MNHEY and CDR2 SVGAGI. The V end lost 4 bases, the J end lost 2 bases, and 8 bases lay between the germline ends. CDR3 sequence: CASSLGGNTGELFF. As DNA, the CDR3 is TGTGCCAGCAGTTTGGGGGGTAACACCGGGGAGCTGTTTTTT.

This chain uses TRBV28 with TRBJ1-1, with D perhaps matching TRBD1 (5 bases). This CDR3 has 14 amino acids. With 2 bases removed from V and 6 bases from J, the gap between germline ends came to 13 bases. CDR1 and CDR2 (germline): MDHEN, SYDVKM. CDR3 DNA sequence: TGTGCCAGCAGTTTAGGCAGTGGGGCCCCTGAAGCTTTCTTT. As protein: CASSLGSGAPEAFF.

The chain links TRBV5-1 to TRBJ1-3; TRBD1 matches at 8 bases. The V gene's germline CDR1 is SGHRS and CDR2 YFSETQ. This CDR3 is 17 amino acids long. J lost 0 bases, V lost 4 bases, and 9 bases had no gene match. The CDR3 protein is CASSPRQGSHSGNTIYF. The DNA of the CDR3 is TGCGCCAGCAGCCCAAGACAGGGGTCCCACTCTGGAAACACCATATATTTT.

CDR3 DNA: TGTGCCTTCTCTTGGACTAGCGGGTTTCAAGAGACCCAGTACTTC. Residues: CAFSWTSGFQETQYF. The genes are TRBV30 and TRBJ2-5, with TRBD2 matching over 11 bases. This CDR3 comprises 15 residues. V dropped 7 bases and J dropped 2; count of bases not matched to a gene: 9. Germline-derived CDR1 and CDR2 are GTSNPN and SVGIG (reference sequence).

This clone showed up just once. The chain joins TRBV7-2 to TRBJ2-7; 8 bases fit TRBD2. Unmatched junction bases numbered 11, after V lost 5 bases and J lost 5 bases. CDR1 and CDR2 from the germline V gene are SGHTA and FQGNSA. The CDR3 length is 15 residues. The CDR3 reads CASSAIIAGRDEQYF. The CDR3 bases are TGTGCCAGCAGCGCCATCATAGCGGGACGCGACGAGCAGTACTTC. Together with reference TRBV7-2 and TRBJ2-7, the CDR3 gives the full variable domain: GAGVSQSPSNKVTEKGKDVELRCDPISGHTALYWYRQSLGQGLEFLIYFQGNSAPDKSGLPSDRFSAERTGGSVSTLTIQRTQQEDSAVYLCASSAIIAGRDEQYFGPGTRLTVT.

The genes are TRBV7-3 and TRBJ1-2, with D perhaps matching TRBD1 (6 bases). V was cut by 5 bases and J by 3 bases, with 13 bases left in between. Germline V CDR1 and CDR2: SGHTA, FQGTGA. This CDR3 has 14 amino acids. The chain's CDR3 is CASSPRGGDYGYTF. CDR3 DNA sequence: TGTGCCAGCAGCCCCCGGGGGGGCGACTATGGCTACACCTTC.